What follows is one T cell receptor (beta chain) and its context. Its target antigen remains unknown. Base-call qualities are not available, and no considerably larger clone is one nucleotide away. CD3+ T cells were isolated magnetically, stimulated for roughly 1.5 hours with PMA and ionomycin, and then labeled using IL-17A and IFNgamma cytokine secretion assays. Synovial fluid effusions were drawn by aspiration from the actively inflamed joints of psoriatic arthritis patients. For each patient, synovial fluid served as the source from which three memory CD8+ T cell populations were isolated by sorting: Tc1 cells (IL-17A-IFNgamma+), Tc17 cells (IL-17A+) and the bulk memory fraction, allowing their TCR repertoires to be compared. The Classification of Psoriatic Arthritis Study Group (CASPAR) criteria were met by the psoriatic arthritis patients. Cytokine-secreting cells were counterstained with a viability dye and with anti-CD3, CD8, CD14 and CD4 antibodies and were sorted on a BD FACSAria. Sorted CD8+ T cell subsets from the synovial fluid of a few patients with psoriatic arthritis were subjected to TCRbeta sequencing. Synovial fluid mononuclear cells were isolated using Lymphoprep and were cryopreserved in liquid nitrogen prior to use. The medium used for cryopreservation was made up of around 48% fetal calf serum and 10% dimethyl sulfoxide.

The data belong to a study of IL-17A CD8 T cells in psoriatic arthritis synovium. At the level of the whole study: The goal of the study was to define the phenotype, molecular profile and function of synovial IL-17A+CD8+ T cells in psoriatic arthritis pathogenesis. The paper's findings and limits, for the study overall: Although over 4.5% of the repertoire was occupied by some individual clones, most synovial CD8+ subsets remained polyclonal. Cells came from synovial fluid rather than synovial tissue, since no psoriatic arthritis synovial tissue samples were available. Only a few patients were included in the TCR sequencing, a limited sample size that the authors acknowledged. In a couple of patients, many Tc17 clones also appeared in the synovial Tc1 population, producing Morisita overlap indices above 0.8.

There are 16 amino acids in the CDR3, from cysteine to phenylalanine inclusive. Only the CDR3 region is kept as DNA, spanning 48 bases read in frame from base 1. The V end loses 6 bases and the J end loses 2 bases, and a stretch of 17 bases separates them. The CDR1 and CDR2 encoded by the germline V gene are MNHNS and SASEGT. After DNA extraction (Qiagen), TCRbeta V-D-J rearrangements underwent bias-controlled amplification and then high-throughput sequencing (immunoSEQ; Adaptive Biotech). The original pipeline was this. The immunoSEQ Analyzer platform was used to analyze productive sequences at the sequence level. Clonality was calculated as 1 minus Pielou's evenness, so values run from 0 (highly polyclonal) up to 1 (monoclonal). How much repertoires overlapped between subsets was quantified with the Morisita index, which goes from 0 (no similarity) to 1 (complete similarity). TCRdb carries this immuneACCESS record with in-frame sequences only. Its versions omit some clonotypes, under half of them owing to an unresolved V gene in the studies checked, with the rest unexplained. V, J and clone size were drawn from that table, and D and trimming were deduced from the DNA. The table for this sample lists approximately 2,300 clones; under 75% of them were counted only once. The ten most abundant clones make up more than 13% of the sample.

This receptor was identified in a human donor with psoriatic arthritis. Sequences were obtained from IFN-gamma+ CD8+ T cells from synovial fluid. According to the study, the label for this sample's cell subset or site signals: IL-17A-IFNgamma+ memory CD8+ (Tc1) cells. The sequence links TRBV6-1 to TRBJ1-3, and the D gene may be TRBD1, 6 bases matching. This receptor carries the CDR3 CASSEQGHSAGNTIYF. Here is the DNA: TGTGCCAGCAGCGAACAGGGACATTCTGCTGGAAACACCATATATTTT.